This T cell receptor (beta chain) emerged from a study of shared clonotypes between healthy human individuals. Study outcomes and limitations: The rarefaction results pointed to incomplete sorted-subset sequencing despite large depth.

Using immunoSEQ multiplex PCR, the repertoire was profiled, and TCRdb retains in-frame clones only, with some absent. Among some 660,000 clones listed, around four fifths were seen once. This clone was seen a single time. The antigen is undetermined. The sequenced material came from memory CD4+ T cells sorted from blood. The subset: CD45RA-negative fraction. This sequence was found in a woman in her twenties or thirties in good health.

CDR3 loop: CASSQNRGRPEKLFF. The CDR3 region has the DNA TGTGCCAGCAGTCAGAACAGGGGGCGTCCTGAAAAACTGTTTTTT. The chain combines TRBV14 with TRBJ1-4, with TRBD1 matching 9 bases. V lost 6 bases to trimming and J lost 7 bases; unmatched junction nucleotides: 9. The CDR3 extends over 15 amino acids. Germline V gene lookup returns CDR1 SGHDN and CDR2 FVKESK.